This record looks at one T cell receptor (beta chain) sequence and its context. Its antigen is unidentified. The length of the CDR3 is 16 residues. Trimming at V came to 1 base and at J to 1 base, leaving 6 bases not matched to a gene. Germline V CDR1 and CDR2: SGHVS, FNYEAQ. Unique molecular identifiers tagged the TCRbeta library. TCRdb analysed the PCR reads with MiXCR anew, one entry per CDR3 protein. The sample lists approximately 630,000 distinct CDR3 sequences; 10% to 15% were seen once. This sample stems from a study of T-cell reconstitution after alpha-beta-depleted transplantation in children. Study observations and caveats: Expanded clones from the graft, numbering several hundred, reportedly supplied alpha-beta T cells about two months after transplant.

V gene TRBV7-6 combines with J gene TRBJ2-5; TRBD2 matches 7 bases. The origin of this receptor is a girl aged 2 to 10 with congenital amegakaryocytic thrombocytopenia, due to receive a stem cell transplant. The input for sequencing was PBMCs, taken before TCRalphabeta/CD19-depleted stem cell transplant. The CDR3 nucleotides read TGTGCCAGCAGCTTAGACTTTGGCGGGAGCCAAGAGACCCAGTACTTC. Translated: CASSLDFGGSQETQYF.